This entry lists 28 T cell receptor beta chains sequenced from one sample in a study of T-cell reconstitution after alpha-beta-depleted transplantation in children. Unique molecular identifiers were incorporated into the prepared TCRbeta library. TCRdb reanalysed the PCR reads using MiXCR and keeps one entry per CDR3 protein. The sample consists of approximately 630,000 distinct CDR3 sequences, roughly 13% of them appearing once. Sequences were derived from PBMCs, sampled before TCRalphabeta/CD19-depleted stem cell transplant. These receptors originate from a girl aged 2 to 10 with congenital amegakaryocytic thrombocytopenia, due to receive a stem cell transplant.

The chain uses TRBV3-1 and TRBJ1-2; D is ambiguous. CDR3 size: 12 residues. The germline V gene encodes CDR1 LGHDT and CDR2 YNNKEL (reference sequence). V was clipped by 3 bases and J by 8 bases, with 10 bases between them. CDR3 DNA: TGTGCCAGCAGCCAGGAATTTTCGGGCTACACCTTC. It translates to CASSQEFSGYTF.

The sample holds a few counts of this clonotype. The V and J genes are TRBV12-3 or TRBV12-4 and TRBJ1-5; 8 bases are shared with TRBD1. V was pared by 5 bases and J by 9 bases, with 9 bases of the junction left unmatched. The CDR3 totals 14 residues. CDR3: CASSLDREGWPQHF. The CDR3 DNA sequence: TGTGCCAGCAGTCTGGACAGGGAAGGGTGGCCCCAGCATTTT.

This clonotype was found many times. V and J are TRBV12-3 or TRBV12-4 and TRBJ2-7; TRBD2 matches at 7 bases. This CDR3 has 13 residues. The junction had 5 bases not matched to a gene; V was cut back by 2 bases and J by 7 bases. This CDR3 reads CASSLIAAGEQYF. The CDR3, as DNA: TGTGCCAGCAGTTTAATAGCAGCGGGAGAGCAGTACTTC.

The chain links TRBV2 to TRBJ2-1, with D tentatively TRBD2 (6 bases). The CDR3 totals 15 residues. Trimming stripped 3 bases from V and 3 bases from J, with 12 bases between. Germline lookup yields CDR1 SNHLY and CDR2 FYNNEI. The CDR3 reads CASSDGRESYNEQFF. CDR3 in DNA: TGTGCCAGCAGTGATGGGCGGGAAAGCTACAATGAGCAGTTCTTC.

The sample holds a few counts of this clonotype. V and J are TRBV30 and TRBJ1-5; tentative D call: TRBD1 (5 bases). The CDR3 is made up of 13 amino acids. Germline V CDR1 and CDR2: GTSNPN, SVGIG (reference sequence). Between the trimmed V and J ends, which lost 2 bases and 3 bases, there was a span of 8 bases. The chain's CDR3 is CAWSWDSNQPQHF. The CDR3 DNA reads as TGTGCCTGGAGTTGGGACTCCAATCAGCCCCAGCATTTT.

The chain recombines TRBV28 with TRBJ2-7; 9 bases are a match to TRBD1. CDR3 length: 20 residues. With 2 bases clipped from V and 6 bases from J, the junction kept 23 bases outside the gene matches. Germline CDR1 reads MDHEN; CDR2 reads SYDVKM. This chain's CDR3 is CASSLQGGDREKQWALEQYF. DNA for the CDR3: TGTGCCAGCAGTTTACAGGGGGGGGACAGGGAGAAACAGTGGGCTCTCGAGCAGTACTTC.

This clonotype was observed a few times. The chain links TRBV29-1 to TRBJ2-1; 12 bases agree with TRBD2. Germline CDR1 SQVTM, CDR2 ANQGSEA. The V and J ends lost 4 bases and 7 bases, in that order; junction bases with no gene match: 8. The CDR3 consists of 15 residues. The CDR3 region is CSVGLAGALANEQFF. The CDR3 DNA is TGCAGCGTTGGACTAGCGGGAGCACTTGCAAATGAGCAGTTCTTC.

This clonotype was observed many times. The DNA of the CDR3 is TGTGCCATCAGTCCGAACATAGCGGGAGGGAATTTGGAGACCCAGTACTTC. It yields the protein CAISPNIAGGNLETQYF. This chain joins TRBV10-3 and TRBJ2-5, with 11 bases lining up with TRBD2. The V segment lost 5 bases and the J segment 5 bases; nucleotides outside the gene matches: 13. The CDR3 spans 17 residues. Per the germline V gene, CDR1 is ENHRY and CDR2 is SYGVKD.

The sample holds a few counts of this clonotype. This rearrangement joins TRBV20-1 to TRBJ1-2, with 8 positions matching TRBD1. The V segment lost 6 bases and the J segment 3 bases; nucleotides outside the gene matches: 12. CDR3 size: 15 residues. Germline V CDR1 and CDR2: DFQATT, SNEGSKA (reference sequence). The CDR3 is CSAALGQASYYGYTF. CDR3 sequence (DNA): TGCAGTGCCGCCTTGGGACAGGCCTCTTACTATGGCTACACCTTC.

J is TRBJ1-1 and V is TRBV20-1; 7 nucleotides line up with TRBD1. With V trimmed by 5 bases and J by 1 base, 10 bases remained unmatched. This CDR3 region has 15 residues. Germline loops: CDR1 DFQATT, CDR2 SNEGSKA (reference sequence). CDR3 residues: CSAYAGGWTNTEAFF. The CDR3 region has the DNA TGCAGTGCTTACGCAGGGGGATGGACGAACACTGAAGCTTTCTTT.

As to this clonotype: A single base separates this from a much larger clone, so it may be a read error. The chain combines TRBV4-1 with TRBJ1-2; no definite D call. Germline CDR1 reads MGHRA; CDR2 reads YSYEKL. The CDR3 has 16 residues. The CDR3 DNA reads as TGCGCCAGCAGCCAAGGGGGAGGGCGTCTGAACTATGGCGACACCTTC. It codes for CASSQGGGRLNYGDTF.

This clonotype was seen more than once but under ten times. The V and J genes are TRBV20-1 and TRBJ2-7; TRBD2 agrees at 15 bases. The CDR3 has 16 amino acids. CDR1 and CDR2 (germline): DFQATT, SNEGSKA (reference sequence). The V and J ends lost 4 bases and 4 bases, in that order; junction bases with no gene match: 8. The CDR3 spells CSANRGLAGGSYEQYF. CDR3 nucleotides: TGCAGTGCTAACCGGGGACTAGCGGGAGGATCTTACGAGCAGTACTTC.

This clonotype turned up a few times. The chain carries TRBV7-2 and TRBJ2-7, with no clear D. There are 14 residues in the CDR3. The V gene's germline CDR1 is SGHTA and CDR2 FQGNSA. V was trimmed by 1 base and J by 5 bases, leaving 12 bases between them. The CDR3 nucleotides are TGTGCCAGCAGCTTAGACGGCTATGCTGACGAGCAGTACTTC. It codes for CASSLDGYADEQYF. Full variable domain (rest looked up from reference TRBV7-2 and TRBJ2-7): GAGVSQSPSNKVTEKGKDVELRCDPISGHTALYWYRQSLGQGLEFLIYFQGNSAPDKSGLPSDRFSAERTGGSVSTLTIQRTQQEDSAVYLCASSLDGYADEQYFGPGTRLTVT.

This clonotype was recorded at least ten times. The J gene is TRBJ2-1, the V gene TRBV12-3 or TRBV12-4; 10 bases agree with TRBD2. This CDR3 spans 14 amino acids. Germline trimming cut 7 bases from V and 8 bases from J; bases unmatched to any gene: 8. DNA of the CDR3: TGTGCCAGCACATCGATAGCGGGAGGCTATGAGCAGTTCTTC. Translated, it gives CASTSIAGGYEQFF.

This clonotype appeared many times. The CDR3 loop is CASSLAGVTGELFF. DNA of the CDR3: TGTGCCAGCAGCTTAGCGGGAGTAACCGGGGAGCTGTTTTTT. This chain uses TRBV7-9 with TRBJ2-2; D might be TRBD2 (5 bases). Trimming shortened V by 0 bases and J by 5 bases, and 7 bases separated the two germline ends. Germline V CDR1 and CDR2: SEHNR, FQNEAQ (reference sequence). CDR3 length equals 14 residues. Full variable domain (remainder filled in from reference TRBV7-9 and TRBJ2-2): DTGVSQNPRHKITKRGQNVTFRCDPISEHNRLYWYRQTLGQGPEFLTYFQNEAQLEKSRLLSDRFSAERPKGSFSTLEIQRTEQGDSAMYLCASSLAGVTGELFFGEGSRLTVL.

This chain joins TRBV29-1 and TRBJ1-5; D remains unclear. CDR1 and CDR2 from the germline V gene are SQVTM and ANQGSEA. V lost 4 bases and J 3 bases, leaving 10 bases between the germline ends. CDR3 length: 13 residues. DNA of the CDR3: TGCAGCGTTGGAGACGGAACCAATCAGCCCCAGCATTTT. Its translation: CSVGDGTNQPQHF. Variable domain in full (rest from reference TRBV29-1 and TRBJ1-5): SAVISQKPSRDICQRGTSLTIQCQVDSQVTMMFWYRQQPGQSLTLIATANQGSEATYESGFVIDKFPISRPNLTFSTLTVSNMSPEDSSIYLCSVGDGTNQPQHFGDGTRLSIL.

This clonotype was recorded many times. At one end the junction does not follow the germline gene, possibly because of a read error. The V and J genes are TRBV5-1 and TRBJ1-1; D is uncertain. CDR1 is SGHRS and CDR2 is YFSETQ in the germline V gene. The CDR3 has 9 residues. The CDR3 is CASSPPLWF. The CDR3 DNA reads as TGCGCCAGCAGCCCCCCCCTCTGGTTT.

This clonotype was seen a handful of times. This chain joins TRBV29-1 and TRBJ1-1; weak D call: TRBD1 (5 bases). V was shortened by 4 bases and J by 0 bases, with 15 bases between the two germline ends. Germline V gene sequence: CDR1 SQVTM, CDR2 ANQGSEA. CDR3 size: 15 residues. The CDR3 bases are TGCAGCGTTGGGGGGTCGATGGACATGAACACTGAAGCTTTCTTT. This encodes CSVGGSMDMNTEAFF. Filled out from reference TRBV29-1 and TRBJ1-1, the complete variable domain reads SAVISQKPSRDICQRGTSLTIQCQVDSQVTMMFWYRQQPGQSLTLIATANQGSEATYESGFVIDKFPISRPNLTFSTLTVSNMSPEDSSIYLCSVGGSMDMNTEAFFGQGTRLTVV.

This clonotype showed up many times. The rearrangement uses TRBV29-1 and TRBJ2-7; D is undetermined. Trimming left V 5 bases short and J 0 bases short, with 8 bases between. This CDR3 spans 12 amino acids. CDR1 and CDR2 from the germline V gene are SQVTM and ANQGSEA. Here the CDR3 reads CSVKKSSYEQYF. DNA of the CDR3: TGCAGCGTTAAGAAGAGCTCCTACGAGCAGTACTTC.

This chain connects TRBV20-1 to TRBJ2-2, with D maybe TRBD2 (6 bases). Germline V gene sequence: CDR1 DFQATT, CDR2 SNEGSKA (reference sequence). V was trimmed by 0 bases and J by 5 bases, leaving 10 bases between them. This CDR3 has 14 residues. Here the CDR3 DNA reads TGCAGTGCTAGAGAGGATCGGGGGACCGGGGAGCTGTTTTTT. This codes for CSAREDRGTGELFF.

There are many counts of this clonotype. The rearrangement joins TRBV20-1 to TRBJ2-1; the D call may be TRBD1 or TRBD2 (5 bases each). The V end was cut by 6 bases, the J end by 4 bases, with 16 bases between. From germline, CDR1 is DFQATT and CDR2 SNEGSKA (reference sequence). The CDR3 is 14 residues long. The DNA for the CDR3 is TGCAGTGCAGAAACCGGGACGAAATACAATGAGCAGTTCTTC. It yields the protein CSAETGTKYNEQFF.

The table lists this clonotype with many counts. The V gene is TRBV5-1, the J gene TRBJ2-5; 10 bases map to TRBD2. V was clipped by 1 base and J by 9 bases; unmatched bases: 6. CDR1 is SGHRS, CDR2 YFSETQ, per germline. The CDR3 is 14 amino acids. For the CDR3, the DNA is TGCGCCAGCAGCTTGCCTAGCGGGAGTTCGGCCCAGTACTTC. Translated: CASSLPSGSSAQYF.

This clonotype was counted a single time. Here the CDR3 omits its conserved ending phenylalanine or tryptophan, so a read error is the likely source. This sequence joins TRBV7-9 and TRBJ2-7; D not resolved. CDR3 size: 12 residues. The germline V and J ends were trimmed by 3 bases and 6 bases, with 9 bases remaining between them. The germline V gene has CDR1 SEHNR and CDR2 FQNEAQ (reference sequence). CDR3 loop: CASSFSGGEQYL. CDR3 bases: TGTGCCAGCAGCTTTTCGGGTGGCGAGCAGTACCTC.

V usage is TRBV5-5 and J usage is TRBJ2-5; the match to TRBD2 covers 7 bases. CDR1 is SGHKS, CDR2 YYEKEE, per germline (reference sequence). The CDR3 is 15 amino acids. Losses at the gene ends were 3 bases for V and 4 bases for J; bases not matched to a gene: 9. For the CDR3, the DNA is TGTGCCAGCAGCTCTCTGCGGGAGAGGGTAGAGACCCAGTACTTC. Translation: CASSSLRERVETQYF.

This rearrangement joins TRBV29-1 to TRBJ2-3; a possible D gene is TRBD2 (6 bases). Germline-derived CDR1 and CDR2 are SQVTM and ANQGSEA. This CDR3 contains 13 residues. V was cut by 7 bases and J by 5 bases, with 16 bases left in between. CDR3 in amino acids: CSGELAGLDTQYF. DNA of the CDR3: TGCAGCGGGGAATTGGCGGGACTAGATACGCAGTATTTT.

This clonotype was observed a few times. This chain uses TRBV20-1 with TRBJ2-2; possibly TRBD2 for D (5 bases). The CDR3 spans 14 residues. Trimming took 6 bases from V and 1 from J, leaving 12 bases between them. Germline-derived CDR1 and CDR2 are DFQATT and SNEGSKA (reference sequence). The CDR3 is CSASHSGNTGELFF. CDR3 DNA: TGCAGTGCCTCTCACAGCGGGAACACCGGGGAGCTGTTTTTT.

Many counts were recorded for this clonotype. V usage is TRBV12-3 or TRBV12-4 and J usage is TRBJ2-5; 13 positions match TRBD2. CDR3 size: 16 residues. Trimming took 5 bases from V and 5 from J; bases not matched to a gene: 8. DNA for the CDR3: TGTGCCAGCAGTGAGGGACTAGCGGGGAGCGATGAGACCCAGTACTTC. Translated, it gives CASSEGLAGSDETQYF.

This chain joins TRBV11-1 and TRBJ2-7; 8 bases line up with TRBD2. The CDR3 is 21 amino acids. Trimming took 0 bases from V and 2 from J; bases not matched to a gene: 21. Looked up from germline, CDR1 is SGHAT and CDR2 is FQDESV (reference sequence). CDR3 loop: CASSLAAGREGPISGTYEQYF. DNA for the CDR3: TGTGCCAGCAGCTTAGCAGCGGGACGGGAGGGCCCGATCAGCGGGACCTACGAGCAGTACTTC.